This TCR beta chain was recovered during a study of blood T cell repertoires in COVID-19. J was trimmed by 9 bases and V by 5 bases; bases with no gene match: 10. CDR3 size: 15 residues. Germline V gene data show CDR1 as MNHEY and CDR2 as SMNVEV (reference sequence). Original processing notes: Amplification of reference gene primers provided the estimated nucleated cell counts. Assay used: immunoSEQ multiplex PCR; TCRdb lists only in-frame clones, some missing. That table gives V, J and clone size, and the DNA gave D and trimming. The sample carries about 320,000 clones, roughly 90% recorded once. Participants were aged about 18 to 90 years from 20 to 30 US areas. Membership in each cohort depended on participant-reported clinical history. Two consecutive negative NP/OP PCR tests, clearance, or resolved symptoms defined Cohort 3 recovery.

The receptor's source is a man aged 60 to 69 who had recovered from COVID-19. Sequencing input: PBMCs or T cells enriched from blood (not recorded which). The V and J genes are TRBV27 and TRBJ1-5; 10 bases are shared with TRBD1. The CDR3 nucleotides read TGTGCCAGCAGTGAGTTCGGGACAGGGGTCCGGCCCCAGCATTTT. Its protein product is CASSEFGTGVRPQHF.